The clone carrying this T cell receptor beta chain is judged medium-sized. The antigen is undetermined. J lost 9 bases, V lost 5 bases, and 17 bases had no gene match. This CDR3 comprises 15 residues. Germline CDR1 DFQATT, CDR2 SNEGSKA (reference sequence). Time point of the sample: sample taken at primary tumor resection. The authors sequenced whole RNA from tumor, nontumor lung or frozen PBMC without sorting. These data originate in a study of spatial heterogeneity in lung cancer. Study-wide results and limits: Blood showed ubiquitous tumor TCRs more often at resection than at routine follow-up.

The library protocol tagged each TCR cDNA with a unique molecular identifier. Each CDR3 protein gets one entry after TCRdb re-called the 5' RACE reads with MiXCR. The repertoire consists of 20,000 to 25,000 distinct CDR3 sequences, with approximately 7% occurring once and the leading ten covering roughly an eighth. The receptor was derived from a male donor with early-stage non-small cell lung cancer. The source was PBMCs, collected at surgery. The chain joins TRBV20-1 to TRBJ2-7; the match to TRBD2 covers 9 bases. CDR3: CSACPQVGTSPPQYF. The CDR3 nucleotides read TGCAGTGCTTGTCCCCAGGTAGGGACTAGCCCGCCGCAGTACTTC.